This T cell receptor (beta chain) was documented in a study of cytomegalovirus exposure and HLA in healthy donors. Study information: Inside one of the first data releases sat about 91 million unique TCRs taken from HLA-typed donors. Regarding the study as a whole: One later analysis reportedly identified an Asian-associated ancestry cluster that showed fewer N-insertions than the 666-donor mean. When presence/absence was analysed, sequencing depth was taken to be roughly uniform across donors. Apart from CMV serostatus, no immune exposure information was available.

Vbeta (60) and Jbeta (13) primers were used in the PCR. TCRdb's copy holds only in-frame clones and misses some; the assay was immunoSEQ multiplex PCR. Of 200,000 to 250,000 clones listed, about 80% are singletons. In its sample, this clone was seen once. The antigen remains undetermined. Germline values: CDR1 SGHKS, CDR2 YYEKEE (reference sequence). Losses at the gene ends were 2 bases for V and 1 base for J; bases not matched to a gene: 6. CDR3 length: 16 residues. Sequenced: PBMCs. The gene calls are TRBV5-5 and TRBJ1-2; the match to TRBD1 covers 9 bases. The clonotype comes from a woman between 40 and 55 years old in good health and CMV-seronegative. The CDR3 region is CASSLQGASLNYGYTF. CDR3 coding DNA: TGTGCCAGCAGCTTACAGGGGGCCTCGCTTAACTATGGCTACACCTTC. Full variable domain (outside the CDR3, taken from reference TRBV5-5 and TRBJ1-2): DAGVTQSPTHLIKTRGQQVTLRCSPISGHKSVSWYQQVLGQGPQFIFQYYEKEERGRGNFPDRFSARQFPNYSSELNVNALLLGDSALYLCASSLQGASLNYGYTFGSGTRLTVV.